This T cell receptor (beta chain) was sequenced for a study of blood T cell repertoires in COVID-19. The germline V gene encodes CDR1 LGHNT and CDR2 FRNRAP. Trimming pared 5 bases from V and 5 bases from J, leaving 18 bases between. The CDR3 is made up of 15 amino acids. The protocol was immunoSEQ multiplex PCR, while the TCRdb copy is restricted to in-frame clones and leaves out a portion. The table lists roughly 35,000 clones, under 85% of them singletons. Sequenced sample: peripheral blood. The clonotype comes from a man of 80 years or more with acute or convalescent COVID-19. The J gene is TRBJ1-1, the V gene TRBV12-5, with TRBD1 as a possible D gene (6 bases). This chain's CDR3 is CASGTNRVGGTEAFF. The CDR3 bases are TGTGCTAGTGGTACAAACAGGGTAGGAGGAACTGAAGCTTTCTTT.